Listed here are 9 T cell receptor beta chains from one sample, sequenced in a study of patients and donors after allogeneic stem cell transplantation. TCRdb passed the RT-PCR reads through MiXCR, listing each CDR3 protein once. The sample records approximately 200,000 distinct CDR3 sequences, less than 50% being singletons. The sequencing input was blood, either unsorted or a sorted T cell fraction (not recorded which). Receptors were obtained from a human donor who was either an allogeneic HSCT recipient or a stem cell or donor lymphocyte infusion donor (not recorded which). It is not recorded whose cells these are; they may come from a transplant donor.

The chain has TRBV7-6 and TRBJ1-5, with TRBD1 as a possible D gene (5 bases). V was pared by 4 bases and J by 3 bases, with 7 bases between. This CDR3 comprises 13 residues. Germline CDR1 and CDR2: SGHVS and FNYEAQ. In nucleotides, the CDR3 is TGTGCCAGCAGCTCGGACACCAATCAGCCCCAGCATTTT. This translates into CASSSDTNQPQHF.

This chain joins TRBV4-3 and TRBJ2-1; TRBD1 matches 9 bases. The CDR3 has 16 residues. Trimming cost V 3 bases and J 7 bases; bases outside gene matches: 10. The germline CDR1 and CDR2 sequences are LGHNA and YSLEER. The CDR3 spells CASSQWTGTGLNEQFF. The DNA of the CDR3 is TGCGCCAGCAGCCAGTGGACCGGGACAGGGTTAAATGAGCAGTTCTTC.

This chain uses TRBV28 with TRBJ2-5; D unclear. The CDR3 is 12 residues long. Germline loops: CDR1 MDHEN, CDR2 SYDVKM. V was clipped by 5 bases and J by 5 bases, with 9 bases between them. In nucleotides, the CDR3 is TGTGCCAGCAGTCCGTTATTGGAGACCCAGTACTTC. Its protein is CASSPLLETQYF.

This clonotype was seen more than once but under ten times. V usage is TRBV7-6 and J usage is TRBJ2-7, with 7 bases matching TRBD1. CDR1 is SGHVS, CDR2 FNYEAQ, per germline. CDR3 length: 16 amino acids. The junction had 17 bases not matched to a gene; V was cut back by 5 bases and J by 7 bases. The CDR3 protein is CASSPPVGQVLSEQYF. The DNA of the CDR3 is TGTGCCAGCAGCCCACCCGTCGGACAGGTATTAAGTGAGCAGTACTTC.

The rearrangement joins TRBV15 to TRBJ1-3; D ambiguous. Germline CDR1 is LNHNV and CDR2 is YYDKDF (reference sequence). Trimming left V 0 bases short and J 2 bases short, with 17 bases between. The CDR3 is 18 amino acids. The CDR3 DNA follows: TGTGCCACCAGCAGAGACAGGCCGCTCGCCCGGGCTGGAAACACCATATATTTT. It yields the protein CATSRDRPLARAGNTIYF.

V and J are TRBV4-3 and TRBJ2-1, with TRBD2 identical over 11 bases. The V gene's germline CDR1 is LGHNA and CDR2 YSLEER. Germline trimming cut 3 bases from V and 3 bases from J; bases unmatched to any gene: 4. This CDR3 is 16 amino acids long. This CDR3 reads CASSQSGTSGYNEQFF. CDR3 in DNA: TGCGCCAGCAGCCAGTCCGGGACTAGCGGCTACAATGAGCAGTTCTTC.

The chain uses TRBV6-5 and TRBJ1-2; D is uncertain. V was cut by 2 bases and J by 4 bases, with 8 bases left in between. Germline V gives CDR1 MNHEY, CDR2 SVGAGI. The CDR3 has 13 amino acids. The CDR3 sequence: CASSYRRGYGYTF. Written as DNA, the CDR3 is TGTGCCAGCAGTTACCGACGGGGCTATGGCTACACCTTC.

Only a few counts were recorded for this clonotype. The chain couples TRBV4-1 to TRBJ1-6, with TRBD1 as a possible D gene (5 bases). Germline V gene lookup returns CDR1 MGHRA and CDR2 YSYEKL. Between the trimmed V and J ends, which lost 5 bases and 10 bases, there was a span of 12 bases. The CDR3 covers 13 residues. This chain's CDR3 is CASSFPGKSPLHF. DNA of the CDR3: TGCGCCAGCAGCTTTCCAGGGAAATCACCCCTCCACTTT.

V and J are TRBV12-3 or TRBV12-4 and TRBJ1-5; the D is unclear. The CDR3 contains 13 residues. Trimming cost V 4 bases and J 4 bases, with 8 bases left between them. CDR3 region: CASSSYKNQPQHF. The CDR3, as DNA: TGTGCCAGCAGTTCTTACAAAAATCAGCCCCAGCATTTT.